The 26 T cell receptor beta chains below were found in one sample sequenced in a study of CXCR3-negative and CXCR3-positive naive CD8 T cells. Each TRB cDNA library was prepared by 5' RACE (with UMI labels). TCRdb reprocessed the 5' RACE reads and reports one entry per CDR3 protein, with no DNA. Its table lists 90,000 to 95,000 distinct CDR3 sequences. Input material: naive CXCR3- CD8+ T cells from blood. Subset denoted: CD45RO-CCR7+CD27+CD95- naive CD8+ T cells lacking CXCR3 (TNR3-). These receptor sequences come from a human donor in good health. Some clones in this sample may be carry-over from other donors' samples.

This chain joins TRBV29-1 and TRBJ2-1; the TRBD2 assignment by TCRdb is unverifiable without DNA. The CDR3 contains 18 residues. Germline loops: CDR1 SQVTM, CDR2 ANQGSEA. CDR3 sequence reads: CSVVGGLAGEGSYNEQFF.

The chain is built from TRBV7-3 and TRBJ2-2; TCRdb designates TRBD2, a call that cannot be tested without DNA. The germline CDR1 and CDR2 sequences are SGHTA and FQGTGA. This CDR3 is 16 amino acids long. This chain's CDR3 is CASSLLAGANTGELFF.

The V call is TRBV4-3, the J call TRBJ1-5. The germline gives CDR1 LGHNA, CDR2 YSLEER. The CDR3 length is 16 residues. The CDR3 sequence: CASSQDAFDSNQPQHF.

This chain links TRBV25-1 with TRBJ2-7. CDR1 is MGHDK, CDR2 SYGVNS, per germline. The CDR3 totals 12 residues. This CDR3 is CASSDAVWEQYF.

The chain is built from TRBV29-1 and TRBJ2-1; the D call from TCRdb, TRBD1, cannot be confirmed without DNA. CDR1 and CDR2 from the germline V gene are SQVTM and ANQGSEA. The CDR3 has 16 amino acids. This CDR3 is CSVVGVGGGTYNEQFF.

The chain recombines TRBV10-3 with TRBJ1-5; TCRdb designates TRBD1, a call that cannot be tested without DNA. This CDR3 region has 18 residues. Germline assignment: CDR1 ENHRY and CDR2 SYGVKD. CDR3 loop: CAISESRLAGGDDQPQHF.

The chain is built from TRBV11-3 and TRBJ2-1. Germline V gives CDR1 SGHNT, CDR2 YENEEA. The CDR3 covers 11 residues. The CDR3 spells CASSLYDEQFF.

V and J are TRBV7-6 and TRBJ1-6; the TRBD1 assignment by TCRdb is unverifiable without DNA. The germline V gene encodes CDR1 SGHVS and CDR2 FNYEAQ. CDR3 length: 15 residues. CDR3 sequence: CASSFNAGDNSPLHF. The full variable domain, in which reference TRBV7-6 and TRBJ1-6 provide the parts outside the CDR3, is GAGVSQSPRYKVTKRGQDVALRCDPISGHVSLYWYRQALGQGPEFLTYFNYEAQQDKSGLPNDRFSAERPEGSISTLTIQRTEQRDSAMYRCASSFNAGDNSPLHFGNGTRLTVT.

The rearrangement links TRBV20-1 to TRBJ2-1; there is no DNA to check the TCRdb D call of TRBD2. The CDR3 runs to 15 residues. Germline loops: CDR1 DFQATT, CDR2 SNEGSKA (reference sequence). The CDR3 loop is CSAQLPSTSYNEQFF.

The genes are TRBV10-3 and TRBJ2-2; absent DNA, TCRdb's TRBD1 call cannot be checked. Germline V gene lookup returns CDR1 ENHRY and CDR2 SYGVKD. The CDR3 consists of 17 residues. The CDR3 loop reads CATEEIGTGGDTGELFF.

The V and J genes are TRBV6-5 and TRBJ2-3; TCRdb outputs TRBD1, but without DNA this stays unchecked. Germline-derived CDR1 and CDR2 are MNHEY and SVGAGI. The CDR3 is 17 residues long. The CDR3 loop is CASSYSWTGESVDTQYF.

The rearrangement uses TRBV29-1 and TRBJ2-3; there is no DNA to check the TCRdb D call of TRBD1. CDR3 length: 14 amino acids. Germline V gene lookup returns CDR1 SQVTM and CDR2 ANQGSEA. The CDR3 is CSVSGDQVPDTQYF.

The chain is built from TRBV7-9 and TRBJ2-1; the D gene TCRdb calls, TRBD1, cannot be checked with no DNA. From germline, CDR1 is SEHNR and CDR2 FQNEAQ (reference sequence). CDR3 length: 15 amino acids. CDR3 region: CASSPTLGGADEQFF.

The rearrangement joins TRBV13 to TRBJ2-1; TCRdb's D call of TRBD2 is untestable without DNA. CDR3 size: 15 residues. Looked up from germline, CDR1 is PRHDT and CDR2 is FYEKMQ (reference sequence). CDR3 region: CASSLGQPAYNEQFF. Full variable domain (missing parts from reference TRBV13 and TRBJ2-1): AAGVIQSPRHLIKEKRETATLKCYPIPRHDTVYWYQQGPGQDPQFLISFYEKMQSDKGSIPDRFSAQQFSDYHSELNMSSLELGDSALYFCASSLGQPAYNEQFFGPGTRLTVL.

The gene calls are TRBV7-9 and TRBJ2-1; TCRdb proposes TRBD2, but this gene call is untestable without DNA. In germline, CDR1 is SEHNR, CDR2 FQNEAQ (reference sequence). The CDR3 covers 15 residues. The CDR3: CASSSTMRGGLEQFF. The complete variable domain, with remaining parts taken from reference TRBV7-9 and TRBJ2-1, reads DTGVSQNPRHKITKRGQNVTFRCDPISEHNRLYWYRQTLGQGPEFLTYFQNEAQLEKSRLLSDRFSAERPKGSFSTLEIQRTEQGDSAMYLCASSSTMRGGLEQFFGPGTRLTVL.

The V and J genes are TRBV12-3 or TRBV12-4 and TRBJ1-5; TCRdb reports TRBD1, a call that lacks DNA to check it against. CDR3 size: 15 residues. CDR3 sequence: CASSKTGLLNQPQHF.

The rearrangement uses TRBV7-9 and TRBJ1-2; TCRdb's D call, TRBD1, is unchecked because there is no DNA. Germline CDR1 reads SEHNR; CDR2 reads FQNEAQ (reference sequence). This CDR3 has 14 amino acids. CDR3: CASSPTGTNYGYTF.

V usage is TRBV4-1 and J usage is TRBJ2-7; the D call from TCRdb, TRBD2, cannot be confirmed without DNA. The CDR3 loop spans 16 amino acids. From germline, CDR1 is MGHRA and CDR2 YSYEKL. The CDR3 spells CASSQVTSGGSYEQYF.

This chain connects TRBV7-9 to TRBJ2-1; TCRdb indicates TRBD1, and absent DNA this call remains unverified. Germline assignment: CDR1 SEHNR and CDR2 FQNEAQ (reference sequence). The CDR3 length is 11 residues. CDR3 region: CASGGNNEQFF. The full variable domain, completed using reference TRBV7-9 and TRBJ2-1, is DTGVSQNPRHKITKRGQNVTFRCDPISEHNRLYWYRQTLGQGPEFLTYFQNEAQLEKSRLLSDRFSAERPKGSFSTLEIQRTEQGDSAMYLCASGGNNEQFFGPGTRLTVL.

V is TRBV7-9 and J is TRBJ1-6. The CDR3 extends over 14 amino acids. Germline V gene sequence: CDR1 SEHNR, CDR2 FQNEAQ (reference sequence). The CDR3 region is CASSFTLPYSPLHF. Combining the CDR3 with reference TRBV7-9 and TRBJ1-6 gives the whole variable domain DTGVSQNPRHKITKRGQNVTFRCDPISEHNRLYWYRQTLGQGPEFLTYFQNEAQLEKSRLLSDRFSAERPKGSFSTLEIQRTEQGDSAMYLCASSFTLPYSPLHFGNGTRLTVT.

J is TRBJ1-3 and V is TRBV3-1; TCRdb lists TRBD1, though no DNA is available to test this call. Germline V gene sequence: CDR1 LGHDT, CDR2 YNNKEL (reference sequence). The CDR3 totals 15 residues. The CDR3 region is CASSPEPQGSNTIYF.

V and J are TRBV12-3 or TRBV12-4 and TRBJ1-5. The CDR3 contains 14 residues. The CDR3 region is CASSLVSGAQPQHF.

The chain recombines TRBV10-3 with TRBJ1-1; TCRdb indicates TRBD1, and absent DNA this call remains unverified. This CDR3 comprises 13 residues. Per the germline V gene, CDR1 is ENHRY and CDR2 is SYGVKD. CDR3 amino acids: CAIMGGANTEAFF.

The V call is TRBV6-5, the J call TRBJ2-1. This CDR3 is 11 amino acids long. CDR1 MNHEY and CDR2 SVGAGI come from the germline V gene. CDR3 sequence: CASSLGFEQFF.

This sequence joins TRBV7-8 and TRBJ2-3; the TRBD2 assignment by TCRdb is unverifiable without DNA. Germline CDR1 SGHVS, CDR2 FQNEAQ. The CDR3 extends over 17 amino acids. The CDR3: CASSLDSSGRFTDRQYF.

CDR3 loop: CASSYPGQGDYEQYF. The J gene is TRBJ2-7, the V gene TRBV7-9; the D gene TCRdb calls, TRBD1, cannot be checked with no DNA. CDR1 and CDR2 (germline): SEHNR, FQNEAQ (reference sequence). The CDR3 is made up of 15 amino acids. Filled out from reference TRBV7-9 and TRBJ2-7, the complete variable domain reads DTGVSQNPRHKITKRGQNVTFRCDPISEHNRLYWYRQTLGQGPEFLTYFQNEAQLEKSRLLSDRFSAERPKGSFSTLEIQRTEQGDSAMYLCASSYPGQGDYEQYFGPGTRLTVT.